These 4 T cell receptor beta chains originate from one sample sequenced in a study of STAT5B mutations in CD4+ large granular lymphocyte leukemia. Produced via immunoSEQ multiplex PCR; TCRdb's table is partial and in-frame only. In the table there are about 30,000 clones, just under 75% of which are singletons. Sequenced: CD4+ T cells from blood buffy coats. The origin of the receptors is a human donor in good health.

The gene calls are TRBV7-9 and TRBJ2-3; D gene unclear. Deletions cut 4 bases from V and 6 bases from J, with 11 bases between. Germline CDR1 and CDR2: SEHNR and FQNEAQ (reference sequence). This CDR3 is 13 amino acids long. The CDR3 here is CASSSGLGDTQYF. Here the CDR3 DNA reads TGTGCCAGCAGCTCGGGTTTGGGGGATACGCAGTATTTT.

The chain has TRBV18 and TRBJ2-7, with a weak D call TRBD2 (5 bases). The CDR3 has 13 amino acids. V lost 6 bases and J lost 5, with 14 bases in between. CDR1 is KGHSH, CDR2 LQKENI, per germline. The CDR3: CASSFTPGNEQYV. CDR3 DNA sequence: TGTGCCAGCTCCTTCACTCCCGGGAACGAGCAGTACGTC.

This chain uses TRBV5-4 with TRBJ2-4; D perhaps matches TRBD1 (5 bases). The CDR3 contains 16 residues. The V and J ends lost 4 bases and 5 bases respectively, with 19 bases between them. Germline V gene data show CDR1 as SGHNT and CDR2 as YYREEE (reference sequence). The CDR3 region has the DNA TGTGCCAGCAGCCAAGTGGTAGAGACAGCACAAAACATTCAGTACTTC. Protein sequence: CASSQVVETAQNIQYF.

The chain links TRBV7-9 to TRBJ2-1; 7 bases match TRBD2. Germline V gene lookup returns CDR1 SEHNR and CDR2 FQNEAQ (reference sequence). This CDR3 has 14 residues. V was clipped by 5 bases and J by 1 base; unmatched bases: 2. DNA for the CDR3: TGTGCCAGCAGCCCCGGGGGGTCCTACAATGAGCAGTTCTTC. Its protein is CASSPGGSYNEQFF.